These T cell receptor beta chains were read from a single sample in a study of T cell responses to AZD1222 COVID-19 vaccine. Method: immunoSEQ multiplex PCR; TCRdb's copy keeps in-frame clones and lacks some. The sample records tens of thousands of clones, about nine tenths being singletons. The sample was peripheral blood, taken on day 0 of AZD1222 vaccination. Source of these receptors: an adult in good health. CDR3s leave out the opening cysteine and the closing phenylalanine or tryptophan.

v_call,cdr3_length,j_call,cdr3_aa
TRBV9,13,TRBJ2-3,ASSVQGLSTDTQY
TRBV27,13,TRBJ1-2,ASSFKGRGMYGYT
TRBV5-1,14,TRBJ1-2,ASSLEAAGGYYGYT
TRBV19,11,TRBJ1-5,ASSKGVTQPQH
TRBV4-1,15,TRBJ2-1,ASSRDRTYSSYNEQF
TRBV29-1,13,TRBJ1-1,SGADLLYTNTEAF
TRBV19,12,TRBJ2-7,ASTGRGGSYEQY
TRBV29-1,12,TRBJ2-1,SAGTSGSYNEQF
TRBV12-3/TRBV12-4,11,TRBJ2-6,ASTRSGANVLT
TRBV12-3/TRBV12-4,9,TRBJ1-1,ASRLNTEAF
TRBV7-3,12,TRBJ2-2,ASSSISGTGELF
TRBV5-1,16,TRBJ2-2,ASSDGTSGRLGTGELF
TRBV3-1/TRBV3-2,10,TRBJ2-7,ASSQVTYEQY
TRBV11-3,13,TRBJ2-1,ASSSGTSGDNEQF
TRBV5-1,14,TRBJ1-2,ASSWKIETGLGGYT
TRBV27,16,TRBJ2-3,ASSSPFGTSGSTDTQY
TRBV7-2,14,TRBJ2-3,ASSLGLADITDTQY
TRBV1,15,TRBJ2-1,TSSRGSSGGLRNEQF
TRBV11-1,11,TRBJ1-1,ASSLLAGTEAF
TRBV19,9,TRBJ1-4,ASRGVEKLF
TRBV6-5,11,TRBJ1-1,ASSYSQGSVAF
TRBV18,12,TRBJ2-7,ASSPTPGGPEQY
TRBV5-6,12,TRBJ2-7,ASSLREGPYEQY
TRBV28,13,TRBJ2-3,ASSTPRGGTDTQY
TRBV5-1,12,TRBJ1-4,ASSWGQGLVKLF
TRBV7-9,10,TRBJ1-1,ASSLRASEAF
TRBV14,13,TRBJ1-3,ASSQDVPPGTTIY
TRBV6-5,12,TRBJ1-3,ASSLDRGGNTIY
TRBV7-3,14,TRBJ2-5,ASSLGTSGSRKTQY
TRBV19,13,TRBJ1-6,ASSISGKNNSPLH
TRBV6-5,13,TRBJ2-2,ASSAGTANTGELF
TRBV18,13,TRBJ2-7,ASSPTGTAALEQY
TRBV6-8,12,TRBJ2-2,ASRLTQGTGELF
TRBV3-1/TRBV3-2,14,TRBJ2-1,ASSQGGGRPNNEQF
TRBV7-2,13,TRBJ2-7,ASSLAGGGPYEQY
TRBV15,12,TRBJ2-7,ATSRAGGVNEQY
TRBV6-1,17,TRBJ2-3,ASSEPRGPHYLSTDTQY
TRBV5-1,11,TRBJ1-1,ASSLEVNTEAF
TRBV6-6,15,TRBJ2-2,ASSPGGPVDGSGELF
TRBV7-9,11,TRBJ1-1,ASSEGDAGMAF
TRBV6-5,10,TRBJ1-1,ASSRGRTEAF
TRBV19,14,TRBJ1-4,ASSLGGGATNEKLF
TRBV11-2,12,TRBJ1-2,ASSLAGLVGGYT
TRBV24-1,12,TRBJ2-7,ATSEAGHSYEQY
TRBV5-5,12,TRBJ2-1,ASSYLQQLTEQF
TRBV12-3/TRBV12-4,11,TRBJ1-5,ASKRQSNQPQH
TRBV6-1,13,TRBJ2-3,ASSESGTSTDTQY
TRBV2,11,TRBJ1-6,ASSEWSDSPLH
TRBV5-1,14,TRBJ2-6,ASSLVSGSGANVLT
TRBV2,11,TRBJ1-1,AGDRLMNTEAF
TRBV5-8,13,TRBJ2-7,ASSLEFTYSYEQY
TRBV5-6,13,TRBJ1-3,ASSPADRMPATIY
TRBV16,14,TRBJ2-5,ASSQGRGAGQETQY
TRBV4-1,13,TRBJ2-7,ASSQTGDSSYEQY
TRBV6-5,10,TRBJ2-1,ASSQGYNEQF